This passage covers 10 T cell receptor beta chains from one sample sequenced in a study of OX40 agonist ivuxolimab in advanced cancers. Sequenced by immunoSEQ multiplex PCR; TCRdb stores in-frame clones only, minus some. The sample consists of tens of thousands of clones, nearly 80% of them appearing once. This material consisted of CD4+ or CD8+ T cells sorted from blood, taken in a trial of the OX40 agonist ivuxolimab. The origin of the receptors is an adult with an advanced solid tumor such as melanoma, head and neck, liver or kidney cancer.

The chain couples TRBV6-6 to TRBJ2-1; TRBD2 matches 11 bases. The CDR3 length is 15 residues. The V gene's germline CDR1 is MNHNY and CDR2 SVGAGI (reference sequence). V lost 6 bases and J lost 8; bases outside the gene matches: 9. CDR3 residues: CASRSTSGGLYEQFF. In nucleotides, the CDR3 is TGTGCCAGCAGAAGTACTAGCGGGGGTTTATATGAGCAGTTCTTC.

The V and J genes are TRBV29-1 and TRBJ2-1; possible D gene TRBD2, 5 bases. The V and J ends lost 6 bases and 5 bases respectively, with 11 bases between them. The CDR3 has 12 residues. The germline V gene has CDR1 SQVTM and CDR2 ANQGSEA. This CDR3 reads CSVVWENNEQFF. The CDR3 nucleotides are TGCAGCGTGGTCTGGGAGAACAATGAGCAGTTCTTC.

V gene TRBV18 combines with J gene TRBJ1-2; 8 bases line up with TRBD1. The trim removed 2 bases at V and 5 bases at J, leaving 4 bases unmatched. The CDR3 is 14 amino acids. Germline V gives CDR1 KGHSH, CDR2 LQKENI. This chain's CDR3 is CASSPGQGGYGYTF. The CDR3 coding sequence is TGTGCCAGCTCACCAGGACAGGGTGGATATGGCTACACCTTC.

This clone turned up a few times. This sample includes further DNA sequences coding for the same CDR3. CDR3 bases: TGTGCCAGCAGCTTGCTAAATAACTATGGCTACACCTTC. It translates to CASSLLNNYGYTF. This chain links TRBV5-8 with TRBJ1-2; D remains unclear. V lost 1 base, J lost 1 base, and 5 bases lay in between. The length of the CDR3 is 13 residues. From germline, CDR1 is SGHTS and CDR2 YDEGEE.

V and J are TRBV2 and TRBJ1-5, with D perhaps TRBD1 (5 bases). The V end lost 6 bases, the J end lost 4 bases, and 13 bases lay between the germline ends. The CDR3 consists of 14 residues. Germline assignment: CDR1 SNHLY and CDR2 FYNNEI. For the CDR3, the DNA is TGTGCCAGCAGAGTCAGACAGAAAAATCAGCCCCAGCATTTT. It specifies CASRVRQKNQPQHF.

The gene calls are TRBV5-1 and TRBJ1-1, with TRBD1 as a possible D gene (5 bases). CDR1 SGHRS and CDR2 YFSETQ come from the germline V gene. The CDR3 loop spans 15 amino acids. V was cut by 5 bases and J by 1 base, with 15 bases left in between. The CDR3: CASSWGGLSNTEAFF. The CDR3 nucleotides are TGCGCCAGCAGTTGGGGGGGTTTATCGAACACTGAAGCTTTCTTT.

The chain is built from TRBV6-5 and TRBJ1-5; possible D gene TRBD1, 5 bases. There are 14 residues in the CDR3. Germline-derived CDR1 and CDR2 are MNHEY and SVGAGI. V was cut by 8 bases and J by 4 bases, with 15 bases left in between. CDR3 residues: CASGGRRVNQPQHF. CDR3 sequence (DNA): TGTGCCAGCGGGGGTCGAAGGGTGAATCAGCCCCAGCATTTT.

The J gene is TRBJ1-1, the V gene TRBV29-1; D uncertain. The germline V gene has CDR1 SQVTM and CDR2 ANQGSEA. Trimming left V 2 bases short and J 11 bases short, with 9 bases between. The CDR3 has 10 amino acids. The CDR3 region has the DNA TGCAGCGTTGAACCCGCGATCGCTTTCTTT. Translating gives CSVEPAIAFF.

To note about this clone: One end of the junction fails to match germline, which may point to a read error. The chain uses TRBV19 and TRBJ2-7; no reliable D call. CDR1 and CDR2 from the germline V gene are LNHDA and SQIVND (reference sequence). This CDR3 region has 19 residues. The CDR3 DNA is TGTGCCAGTAGTATAGAGGCGAGGCCCAACTCAATCTTGTCCTACGAACAGTACTTC. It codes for CASSIEARPNSILSYEQYF.

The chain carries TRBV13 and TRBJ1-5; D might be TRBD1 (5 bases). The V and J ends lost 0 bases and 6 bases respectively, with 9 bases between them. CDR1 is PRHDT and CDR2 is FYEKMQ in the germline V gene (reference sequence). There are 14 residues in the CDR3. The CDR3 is CASSLGGDVQPQHF. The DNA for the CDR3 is TGTGCCAGCAGCTTAGGGGGGGACGTTCAGCCCCAGCATTTT.